Each of the 28 T cell receptor beta chains below was sequenced from the same sample in a study of blood T cell repertoires in COVID-19. Clones were sequenced by immunoSEQ multiplex PCR, and TCRdb holds only the in-frame ones, with some missing. Seen here are 200,000 to 300,000 clones, about 89% observed once, and the top ten hold 3.5% to 4.5%. The sequencing sample was made of PBMCs or T cells enriched from blood (not recorded which). Receptor source: a young woman who had recovered from COVID-19.

The chain uses TRBV5-1 and TRBJ2-5; TRBD1 matches 9 bases. This CDR3 contains 14 residues. V lost 3 bases, J lost 5 bases, and 5 bases stayed unmatched. CDR1 and CDR2 from the germline V gene are SGHRS and YFSETQ. The CDR3 DNA reads as TGCGCCAGCAGCTCGACAGGGGGTTCGGAGACCCAGTACTTC. Translating gives CASSSTGGSETQYF.

The genes are TRBV4-1 and TRBJ2-1, with 10 bases lining up with TRBD2. The CDR3 is made up of 16 amino acids. Germline CDR1 reads MGHRA; CDR2 reads YSYEKL. Trimming took 1 base from V and 3 from J; bases not matched to a gene: 3. CDR3 nucleotides: TGCGCCAGCAGCCAAGTACCTAGCGGGAGCTACAATGAGCAGTTCTTC. As protein: CASSQVPSGSYNEQFF.

In its sample, this clone was seen once. The chain employs TRBV19 and TRBJ2-2, with D perhaps matching TRBD1 (5 bases). Germline CDR1 reads LNHDA; CDR2 reads SQIVND (reference sequence). Trimming left V 3 bases short and J 6 bases short, with 11 bases between. This CDR3 comprises 14 residues. CDR3: CASSIPGAPGELFF. In nucleotides, the CDR3 is TGTGCCAGTAGTATCCCTGGGGCACCCGGGGAGCTGTTTTTT. Combining the CDR3 with reference TRBV19 and TRBJ2-2 gives the whole variable domain DGGITQSPKYLFRKEGQNVTLSCEQNLNHDAMYWYRQDPGQGLRLIYYSQIVNDFQKGDIAEGYSVSREKKESFPLTVTSAQKNPTAFYLCASSIPGAPGELFFGEGSRLTVL.

This sequence joins TRBV29-1 and TRBJ2-1; TRBD2 agrees at 14 bases. The V gene's germline CDR1 is SQVTM and CDR2 ANQGSEA. The CDR3 sequence is 14 residues long. After removal of 3 bases from V and 7 bases from J, the junction contained 2 bases not matched to a gene. CDR3 loop: CSVEGTSGRNEQFF. The CDR3 DNA follows: TGCAGCGTTGAGGGGACTAGCGGGAGAAATGAGCAGTTCTTC.

In this sample, this clone turned up once. The chain carries TRBV6-5 and TRBJ1-2, with TRBD1 matching over 8 bases. V lost 6 bases to trimming and J lost 5 bases; unmatched junction nucleotides: 5. The CDR3 covers 13 residues. The V gene's germline CDR1 is MNHEY and CDR2 SVGAGI. CDR3 in DNA: TGTGCCAGCAGCTCCCAGGGGGCATATGGCTACACCTTC. Protein sequence: CASSSQGAYGYTF.

The chain uses TRBV13 and TRBJ1-2, with TRBD1 matching 10 bases. Germline CDR1 PRHDT, CDR2 FYEKMQ (reference sequence). This CDR3 spans 16 amino acids. V shed 5 bases, J shed 2 bases, and the junction held 8 bases outside the gene matches. CDR3 sequence (DNA): TGTGCCAGCAGCATATCACCGACAGGGGGCAACTATGGCTACACCTTC. Protein product: CASSISPTGGNYGYTF.

This chain uses TRBV7-2 with TRBJ2-7, with D maybe TRBD1 (6 bases). There are 13 residues in the CDR3. The V end lost 6 bases, the J end lost 2 bases, and 11 bases lay between the germline ends. Germline CDR1 and CDR2: SGHTA and FQGNSA. The CDR3 sequence: CASRATGTYEQYF. CDR3 sequence (DNA): TGTGCCAGCAGGGCGACAGGAACCTACGAGCAGTACTTC. The variable domain in full, with the rest retrieved from reference TRBV7-2 and TRBJ2-7, is GAGVSQSPSNKVTEKGKDVELRCDPISGHTALYWYRQSLGQGLEFLIYFQGNSAPDKSGLPSDRFSAERTGGSVSTLTIQRTQQEDSAVYLCASRATGTYEQYFGPGTRLTVT.

The V and J genes are TRBV29-1 and TRBJ2-7, with D possibly being TRBD2 (5 bases). Looked up from germline, CDR1 is SQVTM and CDR2 is ANQGSEA. The germline V and J ends were trimmed by 0 bases and 4 bases, with 7 bases remaining between them. This CDR3 has 12 residues. The CDR3, as DNA: TGCAGCGTTGAAGAGAGGGAGTACGAGCAGTACTTC. It specifies CSVEEREYEQYF.

The chain recombines TRBV18 with TRBJ1-1; D is ambiguous. The length of the CDR3 is 14 residues. Germline assignment: CDR1 KGHSH and CDR2 LQKENI. Deletions cut 3 bases from V and 3 bases from J, with 11 bases between. CDR3 coding DNA: TGTGCCAGCTCACCCTCGGGGTCCGACACTGAAGCTTTCTTT. Protein product: CASSPSGSDTEAFF. Complete variable domain (other parts from reference TRBV18 and TRBJ1-1): NAGVMQNPRHLVRRRGQEARLRCSPMKGHSHVYWYRQLPEEGLKFMVYLQKENIIDESGMPKERFSAEFPKEGPSILRIQQVVRGDSAAYFCASSPSGSDTEAFFGQGTRLTVV.

The chain employs TRBV7-6 and TRBJ2-3, with D possibly matching TRBD2 (6 bases). From germline, CDR1 is SGHVS and CDR2 FNYEAQ. Trimming left V 5 bases short and J 2 bases short, with 20 bases between. The CDR3 loop spans 17 amino acids. The CDR3 here is CASSPRLSRGNTDTQYF. CDR3 nucleotides: TGTGCCAGCAGCCCTCGACTGTCGCGGGGCAACACAGATACGCAGTATTTT.

This chain connects TRBV4-2 to TRBJ2-1; possible D gene TRBD1, 6 bases. Germline V gene sequence: CDR1 LGHNA, CDR2 YNFKEQ. The CDR3 covers 16 residues. The ends were cut back, 4 bases at V and 5 bases at J, with 18 bases in the middle. CDR3 sequence reads: CASSRETGQTNNEQFF. In DNA form, the CDR3 reads TGTGCCAGCAGCCGAGAAACTGGACAGACCAACAATGAGCAGTTCTTC.

V and J are TRBV7-3 and TRBJ1-1, with D maybe TRBD1 (6 bases). The germline V gene encodes CDR1 SGHTA and CDR2 FQGTGA. The CDR3 spans 15 residues. V lost 3 bases, J lost 1 base, and 12 bases lay in between. DNA for the CDR3: TGTGCCAGCAGCTTGTCAGGGGCAGCGAACACTGAAGCTTTCTTT. This sequence encodes CASSLSGAANTEAFF.

This clone was seen a few times. V is TRBV7-3 and J is TRBJ2-3; possibly TRBD2 for D (6 bases). The ends were cut back, 1 base at V and 4 bases at J, with 12 bases in the middle. CDR3 length: 15 amino acids. The germline V gene encodes CDR1 SGHTA and CDR2 FQGTGA. For the CDR3, the DNA is TGTGCCAGCAGCTTAAAACCCTGGGGGGCAGATACGCAGTATTTT. Translating gives CASSLKPWGADTQYF.

The chain combines TRBV7-2 with TRBJ1-3, with TRBD1 matching 8 bases. This CDR3 contains 15 residues. Looked up from germline, CDR1 is SGHTA and CDR2 is FQGNSA. The V gene end was trimmed by 3 bases and the J gene end by 4 bases; junction bases not matched to a gene: 5. CDR3: CASSFRQGQGNTIYF. The CDR3 DNA reads TGTGCCAGCAGCTTTAGACAGGGGCAAGGAAACACCATATATTTT.

The chain uses TRBV6-5 and TRBJ1-1, with TRBD1 identical over 7 bases. Per germline, CDR1 MNHEY and CDR2 SVGAGI. The length of the CDR3 is 15 residues. The ends lost 7 bases at V and 2 bases at J; junction bases unmatched: 10. The CDR3 spells CASIPPGQPNTEAFF. CDR3 DNA: TGTGCCAGCATTCCACCGGGACAGCCTAACACTGAAGCTTTCTTT.

The chain couples TRBV28 to TRBJ1-1; maybe TRBD1 (6 bases). CDR3 length equals 15 residues. CDR1 and CDR2 from the germline V gene are MDHEN and SYDVKM. Trimming took 5 bases from V and 0 from J, leaving 13 bases between them. The DNA of the CDR3 is TGTGCCAGCAGTCAACCGGGACACTTGAACACTGAAGCTTTCTTT. This codes for CASSQPGHLNTEAFF.

The chain joins TRBV24-1 to TRBJ2-2, with TRBD1 matching 7 bases. The length of the CDR3 is 17 residues. With V trimmed by 1 base and J by 2 bases, 6 bases remained unmatched. CDR1 and CDR2 (germline): KGHDR, SFDVKD. The CDR3, as DNA: TGTGCCACCAGTGATTTTTGGCAGGGGGAAAACACCGGGGAGCTGTTTTTT. Translation: CATSDFWQGENTGELFF.

In nucleotides, the CDR3 is TGTGCCTGGAGTGGTCAGGGCTATCGGGAGCAGTACTTC. Its translation: CAWSGQGYREQYF. The rearrangement links TRBV30 to TRBJ2-7, with a weak D call TRBD1 (5 bases). V lost 1 base and J 7 bases, leaving 14 bases between the germline ends. Germline values: CDR1 GTSNPN, CDR2 SVGIG (reference sequence). The CDR3 is 13 amino acids.

The V and J genes are TRBV15 and TRBJ2-1; TRBD1 aligns across 8 bases. The CDR3 totals 15 residues. J lost 7 bases, V lost 0 bases, and 5 bases had no gene match. Looked up from germline, CDR1 is LNHNV and CDR2 is YYDKDF (reference sequence). CDR3 nucleotide sequence: TGTGCCACCAGCAGAGATCCCCAGGGGGCAAATGAGCAGTTCTTC. Residues: CATSRDPQGANEQFF.

The V and J genes are TRBV7-8 and TRBJ1-6, with D possibly TRBD1 on 6 matching bases. Trimming removed 5 bases from V and 7 bases from J, with 12 bases in between. The germline V gene encodes CDR1 SGHVS and CDR2 FQNEAQ. This CDR3 region has 14 residues. The CDR3 nucleotides are TGTGCCAGCAGCCGAGGACAGTTAAATTCACCCCTCCACTTT. As protein: CASSRGQLNSPLHF.

The chain has TRBV2 and TRBJ1-1, with TRBD1 identical over 11 bases. The CDR3 sequence is 13 residues long. Trimming cost V 6 bases and J 8 bases; bases outside gene matches: 5. Germline V gene data show CDR1 as SNHLY and CDR2 as FYNNEI. CDR3 in DNA: TGTGCCAGCAGGGACAGGGGGCTGGCGGAAGCTTTCTTT. Its protein is CASRDRGLAEAFF. The complete variable domain, with remaining parts taken from reference TRBV2 and TRBJ1-1, reads EPEVTQTPSHQVTQMGQEVILRCVPISNHLYFYWYRQILGQKVEFLVSFYNNEISEKSEIFDDQFSVERPDGSNFTLKIRSTKLEDSAMYFCASRDRGLAEAFFGQGTRLTVV.

This clone was seen only once. This chain links TRBV28 with TRBJ2-1; D is unclear. V was trimmed by 1 base and J by 9 bases, leaving 7 bases between them. Per germline, CDR1 MDHEN and CDR2 SYDVKM. The CDR3 is made up of 12 amino acids. The CDR3 sequence: CASSLSAAEQFF. The CDR3 coding sequence is TGTGCCAGCAGTTTATCCGCGGCTGAGCAGTTCTTC. Filled out from reference TRBV28 and TRBJ2-1, the complete variable domain reads DVKVTQSSRYLVKRTGEKVFLECVQDMDHENMFWYRQDPGLGLRLIYFSYDVKMKEKGDIPEGYSVSREKKERFSLILESASTNQTSMYLCASSLSAAEQFFGPGTRLTVL.

The genes are TRBV4-1 and TRBJ2-1; 9 positions agree with TRBD1. Germline CDR1 and CDR2: MGHRA and YSYEKL. The V and J ends lost 1 base and 8 bases, in that order; junction bases with no gene match: 6. This CDR3 has 15 residues. CDR3 loop: CASSQVRTGEDEQFF. As DNA, the CDR3 is TGCGCCAGCAGCCAAGTTAGGACAGGGGAGGATGAGCAGTTCTTC.

The table lists this clone with a few counts. The rearrangement uses TRBV3-1 (or the pseudogene TRBV3-2) and TRBJ2-3, with unresolved D. Trimming took 0 bases from V and 0 from J, leaving 10 bases between them. The germline gives CDR1 LGHDT, CDR2 YNNKEL (reference sequence). This CDR3 region has 16 residues. This CDR3 is CASSQERAASTDTQYF. For the CDR3, the DNA is TGTGCCAGCAGCCAAGAACGCGCCGCTAGCACAGATACGCAGTATTTT.

As DNA, the CDR3 is TGTGCCAGCAGTCAGAAACCTAGCGGGAGGGCCGGGGCTAGCACAGATACGCAGTATTTT. Its protein product is CASSQKPSGRAGASTDTQYF. The V and J genes are TRBV27 and TRBJ2-3, with TRBD2 matching 12 bases. Germline CDR1 reads MNHEY; CDR2 reads SMNVEV (reference sequence). The J segment lost 0 bases and the V segment lost 5 bases, leaving 15 bases of the junction unmatched. This CDR3 region has 20 residues.

The chain is built from TRBV4-1 and TRBJ2-7; 9 bases are a match to TRBD1. Germline V lookup: CDR1 MGHRA, CDR2 YSYEKL. This CDR3 contains 16 residues. Trimming took 1 base from V and 5 from J; bases not matched to a gene: 9. In DNA form, the CDR3 reads TGCGCCAGCAGCCAAGCCGTTGGGACAGGGAGGAACGAGCAGTACTTC. The encoded protein is CASSQAVGTGRNEQYF.

V and J are TRBV7-3 and TRBJ2-7, with a weak D call TRBD2 (6 bases). V was cut by 8 bases and J by 4 bases, with 15 bases left in between. CDR3 size: 13 residues. Germline CDR1 is SGHTA and CDR2 is FQGTGA. The CDR3 DNA sequence: TGTGCCAGCTCCCGAGGCGGGGCGTACGAGCAGTACTTC. This translates into CASSRGGAYEQYF.

The CDR3 sequence is CASSLWTVNTEAFF. The CDR3 DNA reads as TGTGCCAGCAGCTTATGGACAGTGAACACTGAAGCTTTCTTT. The rearrangement joins TRBV7-9 to TRBJ1-1, with D possibly matching TRBD1 (6 bases). With 2 bases removed from V and 0 bases from J, the gap between germline ends came to 7 bases. CDR3 length equals 14 residues. Germline V lookup: CDR1 SEHNR, CDR2 FQNEAQ (reference sequence).